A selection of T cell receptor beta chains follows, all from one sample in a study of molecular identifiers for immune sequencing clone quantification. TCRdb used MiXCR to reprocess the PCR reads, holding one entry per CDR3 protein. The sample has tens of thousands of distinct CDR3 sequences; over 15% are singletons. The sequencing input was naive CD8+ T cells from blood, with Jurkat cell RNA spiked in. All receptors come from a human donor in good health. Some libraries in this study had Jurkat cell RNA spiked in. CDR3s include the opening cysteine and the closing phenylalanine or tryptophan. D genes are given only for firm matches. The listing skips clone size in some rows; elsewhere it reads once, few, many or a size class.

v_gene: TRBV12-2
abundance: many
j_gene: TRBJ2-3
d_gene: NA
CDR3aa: CASRFGLAGASSTDTQYF
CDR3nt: TGTGCAAGTCGCTTCGGCCTAGCGGGGGCCTCTAGCACAGATACGCAGTATTTT

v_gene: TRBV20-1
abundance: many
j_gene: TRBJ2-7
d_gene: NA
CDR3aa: CSAREWAVEQYF
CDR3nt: TGCAGTGCTAGAGAATGGGCGGTCGAGCAGTACTTC

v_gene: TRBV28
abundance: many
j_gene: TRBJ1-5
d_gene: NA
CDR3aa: CASRPRGLTDGNQPQHF
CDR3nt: TGTGCCAGCCGCCCCCGGGGATTAACAGACGGCAATCAGCCCCAGCATTTT

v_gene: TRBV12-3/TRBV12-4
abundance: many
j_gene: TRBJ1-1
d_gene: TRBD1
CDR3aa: CATRTGGTEAFF
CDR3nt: TGTGCCACCCGGACAGGGGGAACTGAAGCTTTCTTT

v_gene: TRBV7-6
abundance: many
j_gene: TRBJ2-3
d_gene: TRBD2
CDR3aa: CASSSRLAETDTQYF
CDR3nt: TGTGCCAGCAGCTCCCGACTAGCGGAAACAGATACGCAGTATTTT

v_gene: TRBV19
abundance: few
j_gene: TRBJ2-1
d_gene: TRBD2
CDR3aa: CASSTSGSPNEQFF
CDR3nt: TGTGCCAGTAGTACAAGCGGGAGCCCCAATGAGCAGTTCTTC

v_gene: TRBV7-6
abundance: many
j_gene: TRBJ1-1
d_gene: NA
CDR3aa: CASGHINTEAFF
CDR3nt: TGTGCCAGCGGACATATCAACACTGAAGCTTTCTTT

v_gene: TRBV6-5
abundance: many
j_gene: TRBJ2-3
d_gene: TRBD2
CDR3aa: CASSYSGLRPDTQYF
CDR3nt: TGTGCCAGCAGTTACTCGGGACTAAGGCCAGATACGCAGTATTTT

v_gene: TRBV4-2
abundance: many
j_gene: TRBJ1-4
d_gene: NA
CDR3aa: CASSQDIGETAEKLFF
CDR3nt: TGTGCCAGCAGCCAAGATATTGGAGAGACAGCTGAAAAACTGTTTTTT

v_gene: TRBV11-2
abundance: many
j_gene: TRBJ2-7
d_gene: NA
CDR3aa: CASSLDWGPDYEQYF
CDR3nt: TGTGCCAGCAGCTTAGATTGGGGGCCGGACTACGAGCAGTACTTC

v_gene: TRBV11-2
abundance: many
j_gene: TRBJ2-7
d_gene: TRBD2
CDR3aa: CASSRQAGGRDEQYF
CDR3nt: TGTGCCAGCAGCCGACAAGCGGGGGGGAGGGACGAGCAGTACTTC

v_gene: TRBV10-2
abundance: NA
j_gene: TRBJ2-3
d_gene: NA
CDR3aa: CAGRGSFASSTDTQYF
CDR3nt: TGCGCCGGCCGTGGGTCGTTCGCCTCTAGCACAGATACGCAGTATTTT